The clone carrying this T cell receptor beta chain was seen a single time. The antigen is undetermined. The sample is drawn from a study of radiotherapy plus CTLA-4 blockade in lung cancer. About the research overall: More than 15% of patients responded objectively, and 25% to 40% achieved disease control. Findings and caveats of the study: Among blood TCR repertoires after radiotherapy plus ipilimumab, tumor-derived clones expanded.

CDR1 and CDR2 from the germline V gene are DFQATT and SNEGSKA (reference sequence). V shed 6 bases and J shed 7 bases, with 13 bases lying between them. The CDR3 extends over 11 amino acids. Clones were read by immunoSEQ multiplex PCR, and TCRdb kept only the in-frame ones, dropping some. This table holds over 60,000 clones, more than 75% found once. Sequencing was performed on peripheral blood, taken from a patient treated with radiotherapy plus ipilimumab. The chain joins TRBV20-1 to TRBJ2-7, with D perhaps TRBD1 or TRBD2 (6 bases each). This clonotype originated in a human donor with non-small cell lung cancer who had stable disease on radiotherapy plus ipilimumab. In DNA form, the CDR3 reads TGCAGTGCGCCCAGAGGGGGGGAGCAGTACTTC. Encoded protein: CSAPRGGEQYF.